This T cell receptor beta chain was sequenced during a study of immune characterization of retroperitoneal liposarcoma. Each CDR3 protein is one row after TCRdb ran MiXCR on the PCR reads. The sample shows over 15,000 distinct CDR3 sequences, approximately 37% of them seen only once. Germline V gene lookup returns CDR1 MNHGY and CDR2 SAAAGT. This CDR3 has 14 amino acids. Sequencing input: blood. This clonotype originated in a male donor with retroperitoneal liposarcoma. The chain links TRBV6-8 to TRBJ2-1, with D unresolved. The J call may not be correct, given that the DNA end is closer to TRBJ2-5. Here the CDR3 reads CARSRYPEQETQYF. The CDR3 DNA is TGTGCCAGGAGTCGGTACCCTGAGCAAGAGACCCAGTACTTC.